What follows describes a single T cell receptor (beta chain). Its specific antigen is unknown. No much larger clone is present one base from it, and per-base qualities are unavailable. A second Seattle source provided samples from volunteer blood donors who had recovered from COVID-19. Whole blood was collected in K2EDTA tubes by collaborating institutions according to the institutions' own protocols. For TCRbeta analysis, collaborators shipped samples in one of three forms: frozen whole blood, isolated PBMCs, or DNA extracted from either of those sample types. The data were taken from a study of blood T cell repertoires in COVID-19 (dated by TCRdb to about 2020). Regarding the study in general: Samples covering the acute and convalescent phases of COVID-19 were provided by collaborators in the United States, Italy and Spain. A de-identified subject ID, COVID-19 status, age in years and sex were almost always included in the sample metadata. Subjects who had been exposed to COVID-19, were actively infected with it, or had recovered from it provided the deeply sampled blood TCRbeta repertoires that made up the dataset. Where available, HLA class I and class II types were taken from metadata supplied by the sample provider and were not determined by assay-based typing. Samples came from the ongoing ImmuneRACE study (first 160 participants) plus 1,254 subjects from 6 global collaborators. The prospective study material was composed of cDNA or gDNA derived from T cells, B-cell-depleted T cells, or PBMCs. The repertoires were released in a freely available public database meant as a resource for research on the immune response to SARS-CoV-2. General conclusions and limits of the study: The amount of clinical and demographic metadata varied by source and participant and was provided uncurated.

Compared with germline, V lacks 0 bases and J lacks 7 bases; bases without a gene match: 2. Including the terminal cysteine and phenylalanine, the CDR3 comprises 15 residues. The entry retains the CDR3 DNA only, 45 bases that are in frame from base 1. In the germline V gene, CDR1 corresponds to SGHDT and CDR2 to YYEEEE. The immunoSEQ Assay, a bias-controlled multiplex PCR, was used to amplify TCRbeta CDR3 regions from genomic DNA. For the original study's pipeline: The number of nucleated cells in each sample was estimated from the amplification of reference gene primers within the assay. To quantify the absolute abundance of each unique TCRbeta CDR3 rearrangement, sequence reads were collapsed and filtered. For each sample, productive Simpson clonality was calculated as the square root of Simpson's diversity index over productive rearrangements. TCRdb stores this immuneACCESS table with in-frame sequences only. Part of the clones is absent; in the studies checked, under half of the shortfall reflects unresolved V genes, and no reason is known for the rest. That table gives V, J and clone size, and the DNA gave D and trimming. This sample comprises around 320,000 clones, approximately 90% of them detected only once. 5.5% to 7% of the sample goes to the ten largest clones.

The sequencing input was peripheral blood. The chain is encoded by TRBV5-6 joined to TRBJ1-5, and TRBD1 aligns with 12 junction nucleotides. The origin of this receptor is a woman aged 30 to 39 who had recovered from COVID-19. The nucleotide sequence reads as follows: TGTGCCAGCAGCTTGGCCGGGACAGGGGGCCAGCCCCAGCATTTT. Its protein is CASSLAGTGGQPQHF.